The sequence of this T cell receptor beta chain was determined in a study of blood T cell repertoires in COVID-19. This clone has a single count. The data were produced by immunoSEQ multiplex PCR, yet TCRdb's version contains in-frame clones alone and is incomplete. The data hold approximately 250,000 clones, with about 91% observed a single time. CDR3 length equals 15 residues. CDR1 and CDR2 from the germline V gene are LGHNT and FRNRAP. After removal of 5 bases from V and 5 bases from J, the junction contained 6 bases not matched to a gene. The sequence derives from a man in his forties who had been exposed to COVID-19. This chain links TRBV12-5 with TRBJ1-6; the match to TRBD1 covers 7 bases. What was sequenced was PBMCs or T cells enriched from blood (not recorded which). The CDR3 region is CASGAPGQHNSPLHF. CDR3 nucleotide sequence: TGTGCTAGTGGTGCTCCGGGACAGCATAATTCACCCCTCCACTTT.